These 21 T cell receptor beta chains originate from one sample sequenced in a study of blood T cell repertoires in COVID-19 (dated by TCRdb to about 2020). Library construction relied on the immunoSEQ multiplex PCR assay. Drawn from immuneACCESS, this table holds only the in-frame rearrangements with V and J called that TCRdb kept. Clones are partly lost; checked studies trace under half to an unresolved V gene and leave the rest unexplained. The sample has about 670,000 clones on record, 80% to 90% of them singletons. About 0.26% of the sample is in the top ten clones. Sequenced: peripheral blood. Receptors originate from a woman aged 18-30 years with acute or convalescent COVID-19.

The chain combines TRBV19 with TRBJ1-2; possibly TRBD1 for D (6 bases). CDR1 and CDR2 from the germline V gene are LNHDA and SQIVND (reference sequence). With 7 bases removed from V and 8 bases from J, the gap between germline ends came to 20 bases. The CDR3 runs to 14 residues. CDR3 region: CASTLKDRKGGYTF. CDR3 coding DNA: TGTGCCAGTACCCTTAAGGACAGAAAAGGCGGCTACACCTTC.

The chain links TRBV4-2 to TRBJ2-5; 11 bases are shared with TRBD1. The CDR3 extends over 18 amino acids. Trimming at V came to 6 bases and at J to 5 bases, leaving 17 bases not matched to a gene. Per germline, CDR1 LGHNA and CDR2 YNFKEQ. The CDR3 protein is CASSSQPGGWDRGETQYF. CDR3 in DNA: TGTGCCAGCAGTTCCCAACCGGGGGGCTGGGACAGGGGGGAGACCCAGTACTTC.

This chain joins TRBV6-5 and TRBJ1-2, with D perhaps TRBD1 (5 bases). The CDR3 runs 12 residues. Trimming removed 8 bases at V and 3 bases at J, with 10 bases between. Germline loops: CDR1 MNHEY, CDR2 SVGAGI. The CDR3 is CASGWGDYGYTF. The CDR3 DNA follows: TGTGCCAGCGGATGGGGCGACTATGGCTACACCTTC.

The chain employs TRBV19 and TRBJ1-1, with D possibly being TRBD1 (6 bases). The CDR3 covers 13 residues. Germline CDR1 is LNHDA and CDR2 is SQIVND (reference sequence). Between the trimmed V and J ends, which lost 8 bases and 7 bases, there was a span of 17 bases. CDR3 sequence: CASLPTGWGEAFF. Written as DNA, the CDR3 is TGTGCCAGTCTACCGACAGGTTGGGGTGAAGCTTTCTTT.

The CDR3 loop reads CSAPQGGFTEAFF. The CDR3 region has the DNA TGCAGCGCTCCACAGGGGGGGTTTACTGAAGCTTTCTTT. This chain joins TRBV29-1 and TRBJ1-1, with TRBD1 matching over 8 bases. This CDR3 has 13 amino acids. The junction had 9 bases not matched to a gene; V was cut back by 7 bases and J by 5 bases. Germline V gene lookup returns CDR1 SQVTM and CDR2 ANQGSEA.

V and J are TRBV7-9 and TRBJ1-2; D not resolved. V was pared by 5 bases and J by 7 bases, with 17 bases between. Germline assignment: CDR1 SEHNR and CDR2 FQNEAQ (reference sequence). This CDR3 is 14 amino acids long. CDR3 loop: CASSPPAGAGGYTF. DNA for the CDR3: TGTGCCAGCAGCCCCCCGGCAGGAGCGGGTGGCTACACCTTC.

CDR3 sequence reads: CASSLGLQRGYEQYF. CDR3 nucleotides: TGTGCCAGCAGCTTAGGCCTGCAGCGGGGGTACGAGCAGTACTTC. The chain couples TRBV13 to TRBJ2-7, with 8 bases aligning to TRBD2. There are 15 residues in the CDR3. From germline, CDR1 is PRHDT and CDR2 FYEKMQ (reference sequence). The ends lost 0 bases at V and 4 bases at J; junction bases unmatched: 5.

The rearrangement uses TRBV5-4 and TRBJ2-3; a weak D match, TRBD1 (6 bases). The CDR3 spans 14 residues. The V gene lost 4 bases and the J gene lost 1 base, with 10 bases spanning the gap. Looked up from germline, CDR1 is SGHNT and CDR2 is YYREEE (reference sequence). CDR3 loop: CASSKGQRTDTQYF. The CDR3 DNA sequence: TGTGCCAGCAGCAAAGGACAGCGCACAGATACGCAGTATTTT. The variable domain in full, completed from reference TRBV5-4 and TRBJ2-3, reads ETGVTQSPTHLIKTRGQQVTLRCSSQSGHNTVSWYQQALGQGPQFIFQYYREEENGRGNFPPRFSGLQFPNYSSELNVNALELDDSALYLCASSKGQRTDTQYFGPGTRLTVL.

Of note for this clone: Other DNA sequences in the sample encode the same CDR3. The CDR3 DNA is TGTGCCAGCAGCCTCCAGGGGAGGGGAGGCTACACCTTC. It codes for CASSLQGRGGYTF. V usage is TRBV5-8 and J usage is TRBJ1-2; D is possibly TRBD1 (6 bases). Germline assignment: CDR1 SGHTS and CDR2 YDEGEE. CDR3 length equals 13 residues. With 4 bases removed from V and 8 bases from J, the gap between germline ends came to 15 bases.

The J gene is TRBJ1-1, the V gene TRBV2; 7 bases fit TRBD1. Germline lookup yields CDR1 SNHLY and CDR2 FYNNEI. V shed 4 bases, J shed 0 bases, and the junction held 5 bases outside the gene matches. The CDR3 is 15 amino acids. Here the CDR3 reads CASSVRDSMNTEAFF. The CDR3 DNA follows: TGTGCCAGCAGTGTAAGGGACAGTATGAACACTGAAGCTTTCTTT.

V and J are TRBV7-6 and TRBJ1-2, with D uncertain. The V and J ends lost 2 bases and 4 bases respectively, with 17 bases between them. Germline V gives CDR1 SGHVS, CDR2 FNYEAQ. The CDR3 has 16 residues. This CDR3 reads CASSLYPDSSAYGYTF. The CDR3 DNA reads as TGTGCCAGCAGCTTATACCCGGACTCATCGGCCTATGGCTACACCTTC.

The chain is built from TRBV2 and TRBJ2-6, with TRBD1 identical over 7 bases. CDR3 length equals 17 residues. The J segment lost 0 bases and the V segment lost 6 bases, leaving 8 bases of the junction unmatched. CDR1 and CDR2 from the germline V gene are SNHLY and FYNNEI. The CDR3, as DNA: TGTGCCAGCAGCTTAACCGGGACAGTCTCTGGGGCCAACGTCCTGACTTTC. This translates into CASSLTGTVSGANVLTF.

The rearrangement uses TRBV4-3 and TRBJ1-2; 9 nucleotides agree with TRBD1. Germline assignment: CDR1 LGHNA and CDR2 YSLEER. Trimming cost V 1 base and J 5 bases; bases outside gene matches: 11. The CDR3 sequence is 17 residues long. The CDR3 nucleotides are TGCGCCAGCAGCCAAGCCCGGGACAGGGACGCACCATATGGCTACACCTTC. Translation: CASSQARDRDAPYGYTF.

V is TRBV29-1 and J is TRBJ2-2; D not resolved. Trimming left V 4 bases short and J 5 bases short, with 11 bases between. The CDR3 runs to 13 residues. Germline CDR1 reads SQVTM; CDR2 reads ANQGSEA. The chain's CDR3 is CSVGHSPTGELFF. The DNA for the CDR3 is TGCAGCGTTGGGCATTCCCCGACCGGGGAGCTGTTTTTT.

A note on this clone: Other DNA sequences within the sample encode an identical CDR3. V is TRBV29-1 and J is TRBJ1-1; D call uncertain. This CDR3 is built from 11 residues. Germline CDR1 and CDR2: SQVTM and ANQGSEA. The ends were cut back, 6 bases at V and 1 base at J, with 6 bases in the middle. CDR3 DNA sequence: TGCAGCGTGCCCGGGAACACTGAAGCTTTCTTT. Its translation: CSVPGNTEAFF.

This chain links TRBV9 with TRBJ2-5, with 10 positions matching TRBD2. Unmatched junction bases numbered 7, after V lost 6 bases and J lost 5 bases. CDR1 is SGDLS, CDR2 YYNGEE, per germline. The CDR3 loop spans 14 amino acids. The CDR3 DNA reads TGTGCCAGCAACCAAGGACTAGCGGTGGAGACCCAGTACTTC. Protein product: CASNQGLAVETQYF.

The V call is TRBV6-2 or TRBV6-3, the J call TRBJ2-2, with D maybe TRBD1 (5 bases). Deletions cut 0 bases from V and 0 bases from J, with 5 bases between. The CDR3 runs to 15 residues. Germline V CDR1 and CDR2: MNHEY, SVGEGT. In DNA, the CDR3 is TGTGCCAGCAGTTACTCAGGGGCGAACACCGGGGAGCTGTTTTTT. As protein: CASSYSGANTGELFF.

The chain combines TRBV27 with TRBJ2-1; D ambiguous. Germline CDR1 and CDR2: MNHEY and SMNVEV (reference sequence). The CDR3 is 15 amino acids. Trimming shortened V by 3 bases and J by 0 bases, and 9 bases separated the two germline ends. Here the CDR3 reads CASSFSPSSYNEQFF. CDR3 DNA: TGTGCCAGCAGTTTCAGCCCTAGCTCCTACAATGAGCAGTTCTTC.

The chain carries TRBV27 and TRBJ2-2; 9 positions match TRBD1. CDR3 length equals 15 residues. The ends lost 5 bases at V and 8 bases at J; junction bases unmatched: 9. Germline assignment: CDR1 MNHEY and CDR2 SMNVEV (reference sequence). The CDR3 reads CASSVPGQGGGELFF. The DNA of the CDR3 is TGTGCCAGCAGTGTTCCGGGACAGGGCGGTGGGGAGCTGTTTTTT.

This clone was picked up one time. The V call is TRBV4-1, the J call TRBJ1-2, with 8 bases fitting TRBD1. The length of the CDR3 is 15 residues. Trimming removed 0 bases from V and 8 bases from J; junction bases left unmatched: 8. Germline V CDR1 and CDR2: MGHRA, YSYEKL. DNA for the CDR3: TGCGCCAGCAGCCAAGATCTAGGAACAGGGGGGGGCTACACCTTC. Its translation is CASSQDLGTGGGYTF.

The chain has TRBV3-1 (or the pseudogene TRBV3-2) and TRBJ2-7, with D perhaps matching TRBD1 (6 bases). Germline V gene lookup returns CDR1 LGHDT and CDR2 YNNKEL (reference sequence). The V gene lost 5 bases and the J gene lost 6 bases, with 11 bases spanning the gap. The CDR3 is 12 amino acids. CDR3 bases: TGTGCCAGCAGCACACAGGGAAGCGAGCAGTACTTC. This gives the protein CASSTQGSEQYF.